This T cell receptor (beta chain) was retrieved from a study of T cells in Graves' hyperthyroidism and ophthalmopathy. PBMCs stemmed from less than 13 ml fresh peripheral blood. The study, taken as a whole, reports: Prediction of ophthalmopathy progression came a median about 6 months pre-onset.

There are many counts of this clonotype. The antigen is undetermined. Germline CDR1 and CDR2: MDHEN and SYDVKM. With V trimmed by 1 base and J by 8 bases, 14 bases remained unmatched. The CDR3 extends over 17 amino acids. There were TCR beta CDR3 regions amplified from RNA transcripts. First-round RT-PCR targeting the TCR CDR3 was performed with the HTBI primer set. TCRdb reprocessed the multiplex PCR reads via MiXCR and lists one record per CDR3 protein. Of fewer than 650,000 distinct CDR3 sequences in the sample, approximately 14% are singletons; the top ten hold around 14%. The source is a woman between 35 and 50 years old with Graves' hyperthyroidism. The sample consisted of blood. The chain couples TRBV28 to TRBJ2-1, with 7 bases aligning to TRBD2. CDR3 sequence reads: CASSLLPGTHGGDEQFF. In DNA form, the CDR3 reads TGTGCCAGCAGTTTATTACCCGGGACCCATGGGGGGGATGAGCAGTTCTTC.